What follows is one T cell receptor beta chain and its context. These data come from a study of shared clonotypes between healthy human individuals. Overall study context: A couple of women and a few men aged 18 to 49 served as donors.

Naive CD8 isolation took CD45RO-negative cells positively selected for CCR7 and excluded terminally differentiated effector memory CD45RA+ cells. The study enrolled healthy HIV-negative adults without recent acute infections or vaccinations as donors. The donor cohort consisted entirely of Caucasian adults residing in Nashville, Tennessee. Assay: immunoSEQ multiplex PCR; the TCRdb copy retains only in-frame clones and omits some. The sample shows over 2,000,000 clones, 80% to 95% of them seen only once. This receptor was identified in a young man in good health. Some clones in this sample may be carry-over from other donors' samples. Sequencing was performed on naive CD8+ T cells from PBMCs.

The chain's CDR3 is CASGLAGYNEQFF. For the CDR3, the DNA is TGCGCCAGCGGGCTAGCCGGTTACAATGAGCAGTTCTTC. V and J are TRBV4-3 and TRBJ2-1; tentatively, D is TRBD2 (5 bases). V was trimmed by 8 bases and J by 4 bases, leaving 12 bases between them. The CDR3 covers 13 residues. Germline CDR1 LGHNA, CDR2 YSLEER.